Listed below are T cell receptor beta chains from one sample, sequenced in a study of blood T cell repertoires in COVID-19. Libraries were prepared by immunoSEQ multiplex PCR; TCRdb keeps only in-frame clonotypes and omits some of them. In the table there are about 76,000 clones, about 69% of which are singletons. The specimen was peripheral blood. Receptor source: a man between 65 and 85 years old with acute or convalescent COVID-19. Both conserved end residues are part of each CDR3. Fields, in order: J gene, clone size, V gene, D gene, CDR3 length, CDR3 DNA, CDR3 protein. The D gene is left open where the match is weak. Clone size is given for some rows only: seen once, a few or many times, or a class if the clone is expanded.

TRBJ2-5,NA,TRBV10-3,NA,15,TGTGCCATCAGGACTGGGGGGGCCGGACAAGAGACCCAGTACTTC,CAIRTGGAGQETQYF
TRBJ2-5,once,TRBV9,NA,15,TGTGCCAGCAGCCGTAGGCCAGGGAACTATGAGACCCAGTACTTC,CASSRRPGNYETQYF
TRBJ2-7,NA,TRBV5-1,TRBD1,16,TGCGCCAGCAGCGTGGCTGAGGGGACAGGGGTTTACGAGCAGTACTTC,CASSVAEGTGVYEQYF
TRBJ2-7,few,TRBV7-8,NA,15,TGTGCCAGCAGCTTTGCGGGGAGATCCACCTACGAGCAGTACTTC,CASSFAGRSTYEQYF
TRBJ2-7,few,TRBV27,TRBD2,15,TGTGCCAGCAGTTTATCTCAGCGGGGGGCCTACGAGCAGTACTTC,CASSLSQRGAYEQYF
TRBJ2-7,many,TRBV3-1/TRBV3-2,TRBD2,14,TGTGCCAGCAGCCTTGGGACTAGCGCCCTGAAGCAGTACTTC,CASSLGTSALKQYF
TRBJ1-2,NA,TRBV19,NA,12,TGTGCCAGTAGTATGGCCCCCGATGGCTACACCTTC,CASSMAPDGYTF
TRBJ2-1,NA,TRBV13,NA,14,TGTGCCAGCAGCTCCCAGTTGAATTGGAATGAGCAGTTCTTC,CASSSQLNWNEQFF
TRBJ1-5,NA,TRBV21-1,NA,17,NA,CASSKVGTGIDDQPQHF
TRBJ1-1,NA,TRBV19,TRBD1,13,TGTGCCAGTAACAGGGGGCCTGGGACTGAAGCTTTCTTT,CASNRGPGTEAFF